The clone carrying this T cell receptor beta chain was recorded at least ten times. What it binds is not known. TCRdb analysed the reads with MiXCR anew, one entry per CDR3 protein. This table has 300,000 or so distinct CDR3 sequences, about 9.2% appearing once. The sample is drawn from a study of T cell repertoires in cytomegalovirus infection. Study summary: From public TCR beta signatures came an indication of both CMV infection and matching HLA type.

The CDR3 runs 15 residues. Per germline, CDR1 LNHDA and CDR2 SQIVND (reference sequence). Trimming took off 5 bases at V and 4 bases at J, with 17 bases between the two ends. Regarding the study as a whole: In two of eight donors, the top clonotype was HLA-C-restricted CMV-specific. Accumulated public TCR beta family frequency recognized individuals carrying CMV together with the relevant HLA.

This chain connects TRBV19 to TRBJ2-5; D possibly uses TRBD1 or TRBD2 (6 bases each). The receptor comes from a human donor in good health (CMV status not recorded). Some clones in this sample may be carry-over from other donors' samples. Sequencing input: PBMCs. The DNA of the CDR3 is TGTGCCAGTAGTTTCACCGAGGGGGGCGGAGAGACCCAGTACTTC. Its translation: CASSFTEGGGETQYF.